The 3 T cell receptor beta chains below come from one sample, sequenced in a study of blood T cell repertoires in COVID-19. Sequencing used immunoSEQ multiplex PCR; TCRdb keeps in-frame clones, though not all of them. The profile shows around 150,000 clones, approximately 80% of them singletons. Sequencing was performed on peripheral blood. The source is a woman aged 80 or over with acute or convalescent COVID-19.

The chain carries TRBV28 and TRBJ1-1; D gene uncertain. The CDR3 runs 13 residues. V lost 8 bases to trimming and J lost 0 bases, with 10 bases between them. CDR1 and CDR2 from the germline V gene are MDHEN and SYDVKM. CDR3 in DNA: TGTGCCAGCCATGGCTTTATGAACACTGAAGCTTTCTTT. It encodes CASHGFMNTEAFF.

This chain links TRBV27 with TRBJ1-4; perhaps TRBD1 as D (6 bases). Trimming shortened V by 6 bases and J by 3 bases, and 14 bases separated the two germline ends. Germline CDR1 MNHEY, CDR2 SMNVEV (reference sequence). This CDR3 region has 15 residues. CDR3 bases: TGTGCCAGCAGCCCTAACAGGGTCCCTAATGAAAAACTGTTTTTT. Translation gives CASSPNRVPNEKLFF.

Points on this clone: This specimen includes other DNA sequences encoding the same CDR3. The chain combines TRBV5-1 with TRBJ1-2; 9 nucleotides line up with TRBD1. There are 13 residues in the CDR3. Trimming took 4 bases from V and 6 from J; bases not matched to a gene: 4. The germline V gene has CDR1 SGHRS and CDR2 YFSETQ. This CDR3 is CASSPGQGHGYTF. DNA of the CDR3: TGCGCCAGCAGCCCGGGACAGGGTCATGGCTACACCTTC.